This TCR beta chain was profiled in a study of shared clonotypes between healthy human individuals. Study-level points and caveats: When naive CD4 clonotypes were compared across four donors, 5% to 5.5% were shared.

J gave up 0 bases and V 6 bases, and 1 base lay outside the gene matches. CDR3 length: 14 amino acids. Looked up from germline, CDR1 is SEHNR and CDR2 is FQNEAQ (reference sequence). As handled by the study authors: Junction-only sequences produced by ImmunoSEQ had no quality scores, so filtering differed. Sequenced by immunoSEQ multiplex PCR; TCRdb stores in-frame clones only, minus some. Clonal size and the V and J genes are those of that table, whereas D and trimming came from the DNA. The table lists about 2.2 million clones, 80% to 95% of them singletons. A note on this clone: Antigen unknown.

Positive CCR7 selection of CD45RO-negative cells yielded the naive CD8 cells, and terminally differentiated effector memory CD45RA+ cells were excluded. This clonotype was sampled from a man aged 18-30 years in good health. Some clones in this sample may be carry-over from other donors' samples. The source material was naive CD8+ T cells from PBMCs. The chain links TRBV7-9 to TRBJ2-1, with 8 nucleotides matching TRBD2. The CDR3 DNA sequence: TGTGCCAGCAGTGGGACTAGCTCCTACAATGAGCAGTTCTTC. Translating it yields CASSGTSSYNEQFF.